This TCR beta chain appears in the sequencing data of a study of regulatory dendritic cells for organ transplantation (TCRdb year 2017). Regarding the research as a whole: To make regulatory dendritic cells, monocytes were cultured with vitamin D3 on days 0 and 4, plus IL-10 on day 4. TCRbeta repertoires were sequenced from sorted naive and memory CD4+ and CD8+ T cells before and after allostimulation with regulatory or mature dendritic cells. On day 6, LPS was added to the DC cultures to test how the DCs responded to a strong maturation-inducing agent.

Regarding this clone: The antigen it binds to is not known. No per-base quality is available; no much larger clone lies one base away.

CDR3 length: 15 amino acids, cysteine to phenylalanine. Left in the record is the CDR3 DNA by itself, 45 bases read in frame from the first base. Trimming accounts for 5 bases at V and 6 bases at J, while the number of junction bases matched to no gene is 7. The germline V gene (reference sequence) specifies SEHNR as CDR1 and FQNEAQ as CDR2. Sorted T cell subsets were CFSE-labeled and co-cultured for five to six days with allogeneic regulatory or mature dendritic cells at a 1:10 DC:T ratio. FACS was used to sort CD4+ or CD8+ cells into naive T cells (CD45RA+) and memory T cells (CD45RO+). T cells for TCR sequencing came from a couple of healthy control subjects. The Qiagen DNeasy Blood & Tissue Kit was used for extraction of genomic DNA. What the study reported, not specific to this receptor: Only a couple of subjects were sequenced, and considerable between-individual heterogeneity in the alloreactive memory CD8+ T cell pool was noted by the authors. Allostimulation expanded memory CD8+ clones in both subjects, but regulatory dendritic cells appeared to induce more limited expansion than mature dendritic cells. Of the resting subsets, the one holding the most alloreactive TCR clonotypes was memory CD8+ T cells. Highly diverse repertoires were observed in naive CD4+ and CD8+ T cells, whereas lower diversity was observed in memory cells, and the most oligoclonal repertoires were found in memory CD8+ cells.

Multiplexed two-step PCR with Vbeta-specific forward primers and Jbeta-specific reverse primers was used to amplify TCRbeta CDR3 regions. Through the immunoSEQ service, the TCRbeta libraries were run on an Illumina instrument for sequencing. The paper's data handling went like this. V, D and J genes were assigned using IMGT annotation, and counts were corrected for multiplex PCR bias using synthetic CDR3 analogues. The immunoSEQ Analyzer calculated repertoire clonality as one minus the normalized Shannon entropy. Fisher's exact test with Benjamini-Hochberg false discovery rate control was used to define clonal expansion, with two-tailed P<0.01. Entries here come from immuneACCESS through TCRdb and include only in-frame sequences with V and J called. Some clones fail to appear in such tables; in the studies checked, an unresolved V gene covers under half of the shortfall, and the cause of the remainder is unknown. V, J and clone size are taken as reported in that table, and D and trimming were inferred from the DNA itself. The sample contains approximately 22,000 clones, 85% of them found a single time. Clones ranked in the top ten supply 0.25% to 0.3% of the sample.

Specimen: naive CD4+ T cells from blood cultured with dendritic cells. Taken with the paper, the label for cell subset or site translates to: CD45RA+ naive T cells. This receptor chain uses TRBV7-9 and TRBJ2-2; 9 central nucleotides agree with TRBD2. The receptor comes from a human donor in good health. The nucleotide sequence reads TGTGCCAGCAGCCGTCTGCGGGAGGGCCCCGGGGAGCTGTTTTTT. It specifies CASSRLREGPGELFF.